This T cell receptor beta chain was observed in a study of prognosis after radiotherapy for stage I lung cancer. This clonotype was recorded at least ten times. CDR3 of TCR beta was amplified from genomic DNA via a two-round multiplex PCR. During first-round PCR, primers specific to each TRBV and TRBJ gene were used. TCRdb re-derived calls from the multiplex PCR reads in MiXCR, one entry per CDR3 protein. The sample holds some 60,000 distinct CDR3 sequences; approximately 25% are singletons and the top ten take about 7.5%. V gave up 5 bases and J gave up 0 bases; unmatched junction bases: 6. The V gene's germline CDR1 is SGHTA and CDR2 FQGNSA. The CDR3 consists of 17 residues.

The chain combines TRBV7-2 with TRBJ1-3, with 11 bases that match TRBD1. This TCR came from a donor aged 50 or older with non-small cell lung cancer. Sequenced here: PBMCs, sampled before or after stereotactic body radiation therapy (not recorded which). As DNA, the CDR3 is TGTGCCAGCAGCGCAGGACAGGGGGCCTCCTCTGGAAACACCATATATTTT. Its protein is CASSAGQGASSGNTIYF. The variable domain in full, completed from reference TRBV7-2 and TRBJ1-3, reads GAGVSQSPSNKVTEKGKDVELRCDPISGHTALYWYRQSLGQGLEFLIYFQGNSAPDKSGLPSDRFSAERTGGSVSTLTIQRTQQEDSAVYLCASSAGQGASSGNTIYFGEGSWLTVV.